This T cell receptor beta chain was identified during a study of response to subunit inactivated influenza vaccine. Findings of the study overall: The authors proposed limited new T cell recruitment per seasonal influenza vaccination.

TCRdb recomputed calls from the RT-PCR reads with MiXCR, one row per CDR3 protein. The sample has approximately 490,000 distinct CDR3 sequences; about 7.2% are singletons. Notes on this clonotype: Its antigen is not known.

This specimen consisted of PBMCs from blood, obtained about 23 months after vaccination. The receptor was derived from a man aged 50 to 69 who received an inactivated influenza vaccine.

The DNA of the CDR3 is TGTGCCAGCAGTGAACGGTTCTCTTTCAGGGCGAACACCGGGGAGCTGTTTTTT. Translating it yields CASSERFSFRANTGELFF. This rearrangement joins TRBV6-1 to TRBJ2-2, with D possibly matching TRBD1 (5 bases). Trimming took 2 bases from V and 0 from J, leaving 16 bases between them. CDR3 length: 18 amino acids. Germline CDR1 and CDR2: MNHNS and SASEGT.